Listed here are 29 T cell receptor beta chains from one sample, sequenced in a study of T cells in tumors after PD-1 blockade. Using immunoSEQ multiplex PCR, the repertoire was profiled, and TCRdb retains in-frame clones only, with some absent. The repertoire holds 30,000 to 40,000 clones, with around 80% as singletons. The source material was PBMCs, sampled before anti-PD-1 treatment. These receptors were collected from a human donor with basal cell carcinoma.

The CDR3 DNA follows: TGTGCCAGCAGCTCCGGGACAGGGATTAGCAATCAGCCCCAGCATTTT. It specifies CASSSGTGISNQPQHF. The V and J genes are TRBV28 and TRBJ1-5, with 9 bases identical to TRBD1. This CDR3 is built from 16 residues. CDR1 MDHEN and CDR2 SYDVKM come from the germline V gene. Germline trimming cut 6 bases from V and 0 bases from J; bases unmatched to any gene: 6.

The chain combines TRBV7-2 with TRBJ2-2; 8 nucleotides agree with TRBD1. Per the germline V gene, CDR1 is SGHTA and CDR2 is FQGNSA. This CDR3 is 16 amino acids long. J lost 5 bases, V lost 5 bases, and 10 bases had no gene match. The CDR3 loop is CASSPAGQGMTGELFF. CDR3 sequence (DNA): TGTGCCAGCAGCCCCGCCGGACAGGGAATGACCGGGGAGCTGTTTTTT. Using reference TRBV7-2 and TRBJ2-2 for the parts outside the CDR3, the full variable domain is GAGVSQSPSNKVTEKGKDVELRCDPISGHTALYWYRQSLGQGLEFLIYFQGNSAPDKSGLPSDRFSAERTGGSVSTLTIQRTQQEDSAVYLCASSPAGQGMTGELFFGEGSRLTVL.

The rearrangement uses TRBV2 and TRBJ2-1; 12 bases map to TRBD2. In germline, CDR1 is SNHLY, CDR2 FYNNEI. V was pared by 6 bases and J by 3 bases, with 9 bases of the junction left unmatched. The CDR3 is made up of 17 amino acids. The CDR3 region has the DNA TGTGCCAGCAGGCCCGGACTAGCGGGATTTCTCTACAATGAGCAGTTCTTC. It specifies CASRPGLAGFLYNEQFF.

This chain uses TRBV29-1 with TRBJ2-1, with D perhaps TRBD1 or TRBD2 (5 bases each). Germline V gives CDR1 SQVTM, CDR2 ANQGSEA. V lost 2 bases and J lost 7, with 9 bases in between. This CDR3 spans 12 amino acids. In nucleotides, the CDR3 is TGCAGCGTTGAAAGAGGGGCAAATGAGCAGTTCTTC. Its translation is CSVERGANEQFF.

This chain links TRBV7-2 with TRBJ1-5, with 8 bases lining up with TRBD1. CDR1 is SGHTA and CDR2 is FQGNSA in the germline V gene. The CDR3 runs 14 residues. Trimming removed 5 bases from V and 7 bases from J; junction bases left unmatched: 7. The CDR3 loop reads CASSPGQGSQPQHF. In nucleotides, the CDR3 is TGTGCCAGCAGCCCAGGACAGGGAAGCCAGCCCCAGCATTTT.

As DNA, the CDR3 is TGCGCCAGCAGCCGGGACAGGGACACAGATACGCAGTATTTT. Translation gives CASSRDRDTDTQYF. This sequence joins TRBV4-3 and TRBJ2-3; TRBD1 matches at 9 bases. Per germline, CDR1 LGHNA and CDR2 YSLEER. The CDR3 consists of 14 residues. V lost 4 bases and J lost 2; bases outside the gene matches: 1.

In this sample, this clone turned up once. This sequence joins TRBV6-2 or TRBV6-3 and TRBJ1-4; 8 bases are shared with TRBD1. The CDR3 spans 13 residues. After removal of 6 bases from V and 5 bases from J, the junction contained 2 bases not matched to a gene. Germline V CDR1 and CDR2: MNHEY, SVGEGT. The CDR3 region is CASSRTGNEKLFF. Written as DNA, the CDR3 is TGTGCCAGCAGCCGGACAGGGAATGAAAAACTGTTTTTT.

The gene calls are TRBV7-9 and TRBJ2-2; 8 bases match TRBD2. J gave up 2 bases and V 10 bases, and 6 bases lay outside the gene matches. The germline gives CDR1 SEHNR, CDR2 FQNEAQ (reference sequence). The CDR3 runs to 14 residues. CDR3 amino acids: CATPSGGNTGELFF. Written as DNA, the CDR3 is TGTGCCACCCCCAGCGGGGGTAACACCGGGGAGCTGTTTTTT.

This clone was observed once. The chain recombines TRBV30 with TRBJ2-1, with D possibly matching TRBD2 (6 bases). Trimming shortened V by 0 bases and J by 4 bases, and 10 bases separated the two germline ends. This CDR3 is built from 14 residues. CDR1 is GTSNPN and CDR2 is SVGIG in the germline V gene (reference sequence). This chain's CDR3 is CAWSVVADYNEQFF. CDR3 in DNA: TGTGCCTGGAGTGTAGTAGCGGATTACAATGAGCAGTTCTTC.

This clone has only one observation. The chain links TRBV24-1 to TRBJ2-7; tentative D call: TRBD2 (5 bases). V was pared by 3 bases and J by 5 bases, with 13 bases between. The CDR3 consists of 14 residues. Germline lookup yields CDR1 KGHDR and CDR2 SFDVKD. The CDR3 is CATSDIEGGDEQYF. CDR3 nucleotides: TGTGCCACCAGTGATATCGAGGGCGGCGACGAGCAGTACTTC.

This clone was counted between two and nine times. The gene calls are TRBV7-9 and TRBJ2-7; TRBD2 might be the D (5 bases). Germline V lookup: CDR1 SEHNR, CDR2 FQNEAQ (reference sequence). V gave up 1 base and J gave up 2 bases, with 9 bases separating them. The CDR3 totals 14 residues. CDR3 nucleotides: TGTGCCAGCAGCTTAGGTTGGGGAGCCTACGAGCAGTACTTC. It codes for CASSLGWGAYEQYF. The full variable domain, completed using reference TRBV7-9 and TRBJ2-7, is DTGVSQNPRHKITKRGQNVTFRCDPISEHNRLYWYRQTLGQGPEFLTYFQNEAQLEKSRLLSDRFSAERPKGSFSTLEIQRTEQGDSAMYLCASSLGWGAYEQYFGPGTRLTVT.

J is TRBJ1-1 and V is TRBV7-2, with 11 bases matching TRBD1. Germline CDR1 is SGHTA and CDR2 is FQGNSA. V was clipped by 5 bases and J by 4 bases; unmatched bases: 3. The CDR3 sequence is 14 residues long. CDR3 nucleotides: TGTGCCAGCAGCATGGGACAGGGGGGCACTGAAGCTTTCTTT. It specifies CASSMGQGGTEAFF.

The chain has TRBV6-5 and TRBJ2-7, with a weak D call TRBD2 (6 bases). Trimming shortened V by 0 bases and J by 3 bases, and 12 bases separated the two germline ends. The CDR3 has 15 amino acids. Germline V gene lookup returns CDR1 MNHEY and CDR2 SVGAGI. The CDR3 DNA reads TGTGCCAGCAGTTACTCCGGACCGGGGGTCTACGAGCAGTACTTC. Amino acid sequence: CASSYSGPGVYEQYF.

This clone was seen a few times. The CDR3 sequence: CASSQDAGSTDTQYF. CDR3 coding DNA: TGCGCCAGCAGCCAAGATGCCGGTAGCACAGATACGCAGTATTTT. The chain couples TRBV4-3 to TRBJ2-3; the D is unclear. The ends were cut back, 0 bases at V and 0 bases at J, with 7 bases in the middle. The CDR3 runs to 15 residues. The germline V gene encodes CDR1 LGHNA and CDR2 YSLEER.

The V and J genes are TRBV20-1 and TRBJ2-5; D might be TRBD1 or TRBD2, each matching 6 bases. V was trimmed by 3 bases and J by 4 bases, leaving 21 bases between them. CDR3 length: 16 residues. Germline V gene lookup returns CDR1 DFQATT and CDR2 SNEGSKA (reference sequence). The CDR3 nucleotides are TGCAGTGCTAGTCACCCGGGGGCAGTAGAGGCAGAGACCCAGTACTTC. It yields the protein CSASHPGAVEAETQYF.

V gene TRBV9 combines with J gene TRBJ1-1; D remains unclear. Trimming shortened V by 0 bases and J by 6 bases, and 15 bases separated the two germline ends. Germline loops: CDR1 SGDLS, CDR2 YYNGEE. The CDR3 consists of 15 residues. The DNA for the CDR3 is TGTGCCAGCAGCGTAGGTAACGGGCGTGGAGCTGAAGCTTTCTTT. Its translation: CASSVGNGRGAEAFF.

This sequence joins TRBV2 and TRBJ1-3; D is uncertain. Between the trimmed V and J ends, which lost 6 bases and 4 bases, there was a span of 7 bases. Germline assignment: CDR1 SNHLY and CDR2 FYNNEI. The CDR3 has 12 amino acids. Here the CDR3 DNA reads TGTGCCAGCAGGGCTGGAGGAAACACCATATATTTT. The encoded protein is CASRAGGNTIYF.

In its sample, this clone was seen a few times. The chain carries TRBV4-3 and TRBJ2-2, with D hard to call. The CDR3 is 14 residues long. Looked up from germline, CDR1 is LGHNA and CDR2 is YSLEER. Trimming removed 1 base at V and 5 bases at J, with 8 bases between. The CDR3 region has the DNA TGCGCCAGCAGCCAAGCCACGAGGACCGGGGAGCTGTTTTTT. This gives the protein CASSQATRTGELFF.

The chain joins TRBV19 to TRBJ2-1, with 11 bases identical to TRBD2. Germline CDR1 LNHDA, CDR2 SQIVND (reference sequence). Germline trimming cut 7 bases from V and 1 base from J; bases unmatched to any gene: 3. The CDR3 consists of 15 residues. The DNA for the CDR3 is TGTGCCAGTACGGGGACTAGCGGTTCCTACAATGAGCAGTTCTTC. Translating gives CASTGTSGSYNEQFF.

This chain links TRBV27 with TRBJ2-1, with 9 bases that match TRBD2. Germline V CDR1 and CDR2: MNHEY, SMNVEV (reference sequence). The CDR3 is 14 residues long. V shed 4 bases and J 9 bases; nucleotides not matched to a gene: 7. CDR3 protein: CASSSASGAGEQFF. The DNA for the CDR3 is TGTGCCAGCAGTTCGGCTAGCGGGGCCGGTGAGCAGTTCTTC.

The chain has TRBV7-2 and TRBJ2-2, with D hard to call. CDR3 length equals 12 residues. Germline V gene lookup returns CDR1 SGHTA and CDR2 FQGNSA. The germline V and J ends were trimmed by 2 bases and 6 bases, with 4 bases remaining between them. The chain's CDR3 is CASSLLSGELFF. Written as DNA, the CDR3 is TGTGCCAGCAGCTTACTCTCCGGGGAGCTGTTTTTT.

The chain links TRBV7-2 to TRBJ2-7; 9 nucleotides align to TRBD1. With 2 bases clipped from V and 7 bases from J, the junction kept 9 bases outside the gene matches. From germline, CDR1 is SGHTA and CDR2 FQGNSA. The length of the CDR3 is 15 residues. The CDR3 region has the DNA TGTGCCAGCAGCTTAACCGGGACAGGGCAGGTTGAGCAGTACTTC. It encodes CASSLTGTGQVEQYF.

This clone appeared once. The rearrangement joins TRBV28 to TRBJ2-7; maybe TRBD2 (6 bases). The CDR3 totals 15 residues. Trimming took 7 bases from V and 2 from J, leaving 18 bases between them. Germline CDR1 and CDR2: MDHEN and SYDVKM. This CDR3 is CASKSGPGRTYEQYF. DNA of the CDR3: TGTGCCAGCAAAAGCGGGCCAGGGAGAACCTACGAGCAGTACTTC.

The rearrangement uses TRBV6-1 and TRBJ2-6; the D is unclear. V was clipped by 3 bases and J by 0 bases, with 18 bases between them. Germline CDR1 MNHNS, CDR2 SASEGT. The CDR3 runs 19 residues. CDR3: CASSDPWANNPSGANVLTF. The CDR3 DNA follows: TGTGCCAGCAGTGATCCTTGGGCTAATAACCCCTCTGGGGCCAACGTCCTGACTTTC.

Regarding this clone: This CDR3 is also generated by other DNA sequences in the sample. The J gene is TRBJ2-7, the V gene TRBV25-1; D is ambiguous. Germline CDR1 reads MGHDK; CDR2 reads SYGVNS. With 8 bases removed from V and 2 bases from J, the gap between germline ends came to 16 bases. The CDR3 loop spans 14 amino acids. The CDR3 region is CASAEFRLPYEQYF. The CDR3 nucleotides are TGTGCCAGCGCTGAATTCCGGCTCCCCTACGAGCAGTACTTC.

The chain employs TRBV27 and TRBJ2-3, with 16 bases identical to TRBD2. Germline-derived CDR1 and CDR2 are MNHEY and SMNVEV (reference sequence). This CDR3 contains 18 residues. The V segment lost 5 bases and the J segment 6 bases; nucleotides outside the gene matches: 11. This chain's CDR3 is CASSGGGLAGGPSDTQYF. The CDR3 coding sequence is TGTGCCAGCAGTGGGGGGGGACTAGCGGGAGGGCCAAGTGATACGCAGTATTTT.

The chain recombines TRBV4-3 with TRBJ2-1, with 12 bases aligning to TRBD2. CDR3 length: 16 residues. Germline V lookup: CDR1 LGHNA, CDR2 YSLEER. The V segment lost 4 bases and the J segment 5 bases; nucleotides outside the gene matches: 6. CDR3 DNA: TGCGCCAGCAGCCGAACTAGCGGGGGGATCAACAATGAGCAGTTCTTC. Translating gives CASSRTSGGINNEQFF.

Concerning this clone itself: The same CDR3 also results from other DNA sequences found in this sample. The rearrangement links TRBV3-1 (or the pseudogene TRBV3-2) to TRBJ2-7; D uncertain. The CDR3 covers 12 residues. The V and J ends lost 1 base and 6 bases respectively, with 7 bases between them. CDR1 is LGHDT, CDR2 YNNKEL, per germline (reference sequence). This CDR3 reads CASSQAESEQYF. Written as DNA, the CDR3 is TGTGCCAGCAGCCAAGCCGAATCCGAGCAGTACTTC.

This sequence joins TRBV19 and TRBJ1-5, with D possibly TRBD1 on 5 matching bases. Trimming pared 6 bases from V and 2 bases from J, leaving 17 bases between. The germline gives CDR1 LNHDA, CDR2 SQIVND (reference sequence). There are 16 residues in the CDR3. CDR3 region: CASRTERGLGNQPQHF. CDR3 nucleotides: TGTGCCAGTAGGACAGAGAGGGGTCTTGGCAATCAGCCCCAGCATTTT.